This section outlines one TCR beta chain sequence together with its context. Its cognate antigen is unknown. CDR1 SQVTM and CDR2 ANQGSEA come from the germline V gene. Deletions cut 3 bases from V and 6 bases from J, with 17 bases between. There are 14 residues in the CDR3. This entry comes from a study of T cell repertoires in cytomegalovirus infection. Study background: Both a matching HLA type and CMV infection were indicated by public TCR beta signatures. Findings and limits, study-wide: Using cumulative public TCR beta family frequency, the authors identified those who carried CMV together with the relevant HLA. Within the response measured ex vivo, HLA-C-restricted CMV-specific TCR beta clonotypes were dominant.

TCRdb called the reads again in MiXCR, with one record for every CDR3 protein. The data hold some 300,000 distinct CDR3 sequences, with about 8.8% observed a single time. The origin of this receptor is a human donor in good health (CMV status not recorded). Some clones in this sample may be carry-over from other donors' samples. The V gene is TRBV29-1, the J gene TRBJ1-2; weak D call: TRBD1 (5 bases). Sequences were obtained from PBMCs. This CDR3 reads CSVDEGSNSDGYTF. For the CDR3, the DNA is TGCAGCGTTGATGAGGGGTCGAATTCTGATGGCTACACCTTC.